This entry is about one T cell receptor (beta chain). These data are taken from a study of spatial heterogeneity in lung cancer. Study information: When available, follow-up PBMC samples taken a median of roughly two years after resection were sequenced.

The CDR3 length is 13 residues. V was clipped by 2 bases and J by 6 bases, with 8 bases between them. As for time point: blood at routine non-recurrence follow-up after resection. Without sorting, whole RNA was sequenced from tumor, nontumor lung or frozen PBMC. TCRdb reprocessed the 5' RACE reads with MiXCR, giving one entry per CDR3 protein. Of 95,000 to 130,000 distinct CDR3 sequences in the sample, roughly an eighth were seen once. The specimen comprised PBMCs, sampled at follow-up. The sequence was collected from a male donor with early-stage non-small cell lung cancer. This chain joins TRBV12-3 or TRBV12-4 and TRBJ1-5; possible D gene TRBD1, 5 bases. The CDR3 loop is CASSLSQGQPQHF. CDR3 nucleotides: TGTGCCAGCAGTTTAAGCCAGGGTCAGCCCCAGCATTTT.